The present entry profiles one T cell receptor beta chain with its context. This specimen comes from a study of T cells in tuberculosis. Sorting used thawed, overnight-rested PBMC stained with anti-CD3, a viability dye and GMM-loaded CD1B tetramer. The lipid loaded on the CD1B tetramers was C32 glucose monomycolate from Rhodococcus equi. CDR3 length equals 16 residues. Between the trimmed V and J ends, which lost 4 bases and 3 bases, there was a span of 16 bases. Looked up from germline, CDR1 is SGHVS and CDR2 is FNYEAQ. TCR-alpha and TCR-beta chains were sequenced unpaired. Clones were read by immunoSEQ multiplex PCR, and TCRdb kept only the in-frame ones, dropping some. Among roughly 59,000 clones listed, approximately 80% were seen once.

The chain joins TRBV7-6 to TRBJ2-1; weak D call: TRBD2 (6 bases). Material for sequencing was CD1b-GMM tetramer-negative cells sorted from PBMCs. The receptor was derived from an adult woman with latent tuberculosis. Here the CDR3 DNA reads TGTGCCAGCAGCTCTCCGAGCGGGCAGATCTACAATGAGCAGTTCTTC. Translation gives CASSSPSGQIYNEQFF.